This T cell receptor beta chain derives from a study of breast tumors, draining lymph nodes, adjacent tissues. General study points: Findings are consistent with lymph node origin and intratumoral expansion of most tumor T cells. Tumors had less TCR diversity than lymph nodes, more than nontumor tissue.

Axillary draining lymph nodes of breast cancer patients supplied the node samples. MiXCR, run by TCRdb on the multiplex PCR reads, gives a single entry per CDR3 protein. The sample shows fewer than 85,000 distinct CDR3 sequences, under 25% of them seen only once. CDR3 length: 12 residues. Trimming took 7 bases from V and 5 from J; bases not matched to a gene: 8. Germline V gives CDR1 SQVTM, CDR2 ANQGSEA. This clonotype was detected many times. No antigen is known for it. The chain joins TRBV29-1 to TRBJ2-7; 7 nucleotides match TRBD2. Sequencing used axillary lymph node tissue. This TCR came from a female donor with breast cancer. Some clones in this sample may be carry-over from other donors' samples. CDR3 region: CSARGGYDEQYF. CDR3 DNA: TGCAGCGCCCGGGGAGGGTATGACGAGCAGTACTTC.